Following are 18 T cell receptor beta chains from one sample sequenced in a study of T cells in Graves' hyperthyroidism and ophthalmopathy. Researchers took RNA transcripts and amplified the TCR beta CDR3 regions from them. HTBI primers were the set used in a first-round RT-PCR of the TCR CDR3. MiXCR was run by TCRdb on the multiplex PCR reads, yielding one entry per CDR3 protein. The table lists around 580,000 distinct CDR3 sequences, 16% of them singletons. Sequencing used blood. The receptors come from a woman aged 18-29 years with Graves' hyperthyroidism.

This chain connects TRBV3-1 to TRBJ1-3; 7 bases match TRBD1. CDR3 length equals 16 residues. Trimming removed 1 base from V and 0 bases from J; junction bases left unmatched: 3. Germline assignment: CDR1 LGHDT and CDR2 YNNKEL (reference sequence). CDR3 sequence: CASSQGGGYSGNTIYF. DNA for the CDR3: TGTGCCAGCAGCCAAGGAGGGGGCTACTCTGGAAACACCATATATTTT.

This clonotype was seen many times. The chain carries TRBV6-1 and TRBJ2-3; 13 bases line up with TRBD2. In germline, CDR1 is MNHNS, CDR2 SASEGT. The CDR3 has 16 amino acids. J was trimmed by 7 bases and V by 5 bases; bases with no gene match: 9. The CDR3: CASSSQTSGRRYTQYF. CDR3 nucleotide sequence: TGTGCCAGCAGTTCCCAGACTAGCGGGAGGAGGTATACGCAGTATTTT.

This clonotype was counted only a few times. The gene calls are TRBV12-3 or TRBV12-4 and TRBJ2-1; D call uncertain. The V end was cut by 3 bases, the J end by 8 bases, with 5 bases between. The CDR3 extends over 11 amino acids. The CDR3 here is CASSFGHEQFF. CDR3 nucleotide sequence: TGTGCCAGCAGTTTCGGCCATGAGCAGTTCTTC.

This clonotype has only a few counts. The CDR3 is CASSEGWDRGNFGNQPQHF. In DNA, the CDR3 is TGTGCCAGCAGTGAAGGTTGGGACAGGGGGAATTTCGGCAATCAGCCCCAGCATTTT. V and J are TRBV2 and TRBJ1-5, with 11 bases fitting TRBD1. CDR1 is SNHLY, CDR2 FYNNEI, per germline. This CDR3 contains 19 residues. The V and J ends lost 1 base and 2 bases, in that order; junction bases with no gene match: 10.

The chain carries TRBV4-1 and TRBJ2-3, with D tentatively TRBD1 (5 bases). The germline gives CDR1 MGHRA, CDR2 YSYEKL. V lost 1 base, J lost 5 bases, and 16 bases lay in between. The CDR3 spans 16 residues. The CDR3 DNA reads TGCGCCAGCAGCCAAGGGGGCGCAGGGTCAAAAGATACGCAGTATTTT. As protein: CASSQGGAGSKDTQYF.

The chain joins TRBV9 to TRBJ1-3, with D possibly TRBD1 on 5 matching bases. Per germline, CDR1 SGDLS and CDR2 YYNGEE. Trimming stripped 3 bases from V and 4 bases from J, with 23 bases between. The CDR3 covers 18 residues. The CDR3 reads CASSESAGTAVVGNTIYF. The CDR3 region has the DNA TGTGCCAGCAGCGAGTCAGCCGGGACGGCTGTAGTCGGAAACACCATATATTTT.

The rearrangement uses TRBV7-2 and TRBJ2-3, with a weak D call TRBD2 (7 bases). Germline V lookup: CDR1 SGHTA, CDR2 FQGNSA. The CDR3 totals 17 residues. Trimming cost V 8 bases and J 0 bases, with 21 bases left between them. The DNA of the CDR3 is TGTGCCAGCGCCCTGGCGGGGGCCTTGACTAGCACAGATACGCAGTATTTT. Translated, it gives CASALAGALTSTDTQYF.

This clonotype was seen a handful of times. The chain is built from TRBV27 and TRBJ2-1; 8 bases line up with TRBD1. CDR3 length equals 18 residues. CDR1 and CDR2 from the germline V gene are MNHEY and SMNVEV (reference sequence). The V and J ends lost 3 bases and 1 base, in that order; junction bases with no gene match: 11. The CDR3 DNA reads TGTGCCAGCAGTTTCTACCGTGGACAGGGAGGTTCCTACAATGAGCAGTTCTTC. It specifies CASSFYRGQGGSYNEQFF.

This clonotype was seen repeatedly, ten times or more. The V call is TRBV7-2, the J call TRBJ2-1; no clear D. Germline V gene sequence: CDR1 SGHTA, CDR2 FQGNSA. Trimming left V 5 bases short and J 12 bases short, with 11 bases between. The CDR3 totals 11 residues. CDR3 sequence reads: CASSQQGMQFF. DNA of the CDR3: TGTGCCAGCAGCCAACAAGGGATGCAGTTCTTC.

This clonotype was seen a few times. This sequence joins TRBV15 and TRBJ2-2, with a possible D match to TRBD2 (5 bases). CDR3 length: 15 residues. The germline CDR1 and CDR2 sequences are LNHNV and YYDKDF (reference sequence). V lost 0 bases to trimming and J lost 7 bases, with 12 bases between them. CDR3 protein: CATSREERAGGELFF. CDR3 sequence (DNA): TGTGCCACCAGCAGAGAAGAGAGGGCAGGCGGGGAGCTGTTTTTT.

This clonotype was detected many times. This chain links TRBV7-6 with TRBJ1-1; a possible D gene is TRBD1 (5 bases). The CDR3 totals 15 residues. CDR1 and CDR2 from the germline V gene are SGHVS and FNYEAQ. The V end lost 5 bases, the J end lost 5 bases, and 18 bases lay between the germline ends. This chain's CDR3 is CASSPGGGRVTEAFF. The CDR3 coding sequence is TGTGCCAGCAGCCCGGGGGGGGGGAGGGTGACTGAAGCTTTCTTT.

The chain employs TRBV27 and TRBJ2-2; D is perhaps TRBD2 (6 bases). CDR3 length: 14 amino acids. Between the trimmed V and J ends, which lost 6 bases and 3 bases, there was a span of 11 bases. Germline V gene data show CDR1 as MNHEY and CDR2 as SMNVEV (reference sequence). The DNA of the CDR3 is TGTGCCAGCAGGGTAGGAGGGTACACCGGGGAGCTGTTTTTT. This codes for CASRVGGYTGELFF.

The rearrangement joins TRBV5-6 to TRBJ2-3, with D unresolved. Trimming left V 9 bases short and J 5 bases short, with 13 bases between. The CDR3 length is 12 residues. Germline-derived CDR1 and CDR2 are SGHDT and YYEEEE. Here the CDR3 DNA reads TGTGCCACCAATTTCCGTCTAGATACGCAGTATTTT. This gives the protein CATNFRLDTQYF.

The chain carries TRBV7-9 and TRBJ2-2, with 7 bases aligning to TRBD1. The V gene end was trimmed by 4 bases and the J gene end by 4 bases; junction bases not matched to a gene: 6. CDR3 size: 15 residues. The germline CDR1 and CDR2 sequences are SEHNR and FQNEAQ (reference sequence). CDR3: CASSSQGLVTGELFF. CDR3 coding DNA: TGTGCCAGCAGCTCACAGGGGTTGGTCACCGGGGAGCTGTTTTTT.

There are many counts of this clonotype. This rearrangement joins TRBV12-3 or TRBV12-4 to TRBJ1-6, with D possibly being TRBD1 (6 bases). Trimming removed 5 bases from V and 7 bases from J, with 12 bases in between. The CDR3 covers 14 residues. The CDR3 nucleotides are TGTGCCAGCAGTCCCGGACAGCCAAATTCACCCCTCCACTTT. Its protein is CASSPGQPNSPLHF.

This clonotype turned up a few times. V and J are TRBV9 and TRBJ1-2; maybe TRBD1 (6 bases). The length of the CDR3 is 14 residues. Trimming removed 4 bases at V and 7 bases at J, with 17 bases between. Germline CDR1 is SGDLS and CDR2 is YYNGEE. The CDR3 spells CASSLPQGESGYTF. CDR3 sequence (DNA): TGTGCCAGCAGCTTACCACAGGGAGAGAGTGGCTACACCTTC.

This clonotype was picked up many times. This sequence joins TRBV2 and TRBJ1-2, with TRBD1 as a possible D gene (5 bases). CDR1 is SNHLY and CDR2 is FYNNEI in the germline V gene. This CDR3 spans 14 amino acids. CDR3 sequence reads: CAWGTARANYGYTF. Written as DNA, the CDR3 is TGTGCTTGGGGGACGGCCCGAGCTAACTATGGCTACACCTTC.

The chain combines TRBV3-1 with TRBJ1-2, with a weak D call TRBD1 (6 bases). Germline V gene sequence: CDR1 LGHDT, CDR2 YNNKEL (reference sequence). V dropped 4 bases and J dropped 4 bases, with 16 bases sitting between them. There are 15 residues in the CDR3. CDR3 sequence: CASSPPTGLPYGYTF. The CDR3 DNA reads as TGTGCCAGCAGCCCTCCGACAGGCCTACCCTATGGCTACACCTTC.